Following are 8 T cell receptor beta chains from one sample sequenced in a study of T cells in Graves' hyperthyroidism and ophthalmopathy. RNA transcripts gave rise to amplified TCR beta CDR3 regions. HTBI primers were used for first-round RT-PCR of the TCR CDR3. From the multiplex PCR reads, TCRdb called clonotypes with MiXCR, one entry per CDR3 protein. The table lists hundreds of thousands of distinct CDR3 sequences, about 15% of them singletons, with 32% in the top ten. The sample was blood. These receptor sequences come from a woman aged 30 to 39 with Graves' hyperthyroidism.

This clonotype was counted many times. The chain is built from TRBV27 and TRBJ2-7, with 8 bases fitting TRBD2. CDR3 length: 17 residues. Germline V gives CDR1 MNHEY, CDR2 SMNVEV (reference sequence). The junction had 12 bases not matched to a gene; V was cut back by 2 bases and J by 3 bases. The DNA of the CDR3 is TGTGCCAGCAGTTTACGGGCCATAGCGGGAATTATCTACGAGCAGTACTTC. Its protein is CASSLRAIAGIIYEQYF.

This clonotype was recorded at least ten times. This chain links TRBV20-1 with TRBJ2-1, with D perhaps matching TRBD1 (6 bases). V was pared by 0 bases and J by 8 bases, with 17 bases between. The CDR3 is 15 residues long. From germline, CDR1 is DFQATT and CDR2 SNEGSKA (reference sequence). In DNA, the CDR3 is TGCAGTGCTAGAGACAGTACAGGGTTTGGAGATGAGCAGTTCTTC. This translates into CSARDSTGFGDEQFF.

This clonotype was counted between two and nine times. This chain uses TRBV20-1 with TRBJ2-7; 12 bases are shared with TRBD2. V shed 6 bases and J 5 bases; nucleotides not matched to a gene: 11. Germline V lookup: CDR1 DFQATT, CDR2 SNEGSKA (reference sequence). This CDR3 contains 15 residues. The CDR3, as DNA: TGCAGTGCGCACCCCCCCCTAGCGGGAGGGAACGAGCAGTACTTC. Amino acid sequence: CSAHPPLAGGNEQYF.

This clonotype was observed at least ten times. CDR3 amino acids: CASSPSSTEAFF. The CDR3 region has the DNA TGTGCCAGCTCCCCTAGCAGCACTGAAGCTTTCTTT. V and J are TRBV18 and TRBJ1-1; D uncertain. Looked up from germline, CDR1 is KGHSH and CDR2 is LQKENI. The CDR3 is 12 residues long. V lost 6 bases and J lost 4, with 9 bases in between.

This clonotype was seen many times. The genes are TRBV11-2 and TRBJ2-5, with D perhaps TRBD1 (5 bases). The CDR3 covers 13 residues. Trimming took off 5 bases at V and 4 bases at J, with 11 bases between the two ends. Germline V gene lookup returns CDR1 SGHAT and CDR2 FQNNGV. The DNA for the CDR3 is TGTGCCAGCAGCGGCCTCCAGGGAGAGACCCAGTACTTC. Its protein product is CASSGLQGETQYF.

This clonotype was seen only a few times. This chain uses TRBV28 with TRBJ2-2, with TRBD1 matching over 7 bases. Per the germline V gene, CDR1 is MDHEN and CDR2 is SYDVKM. The CDR3 is made up of 14 amino acids. The V segment lost 6 bases and the J segment 1 base; nucleotides outside the gene matches: 2. The CDR3 sequence is CASRYRGNTGELFF. The CDR3 bases are TGTGCCAGCAGATACAGGGGGAACACCGGGGAGCTGTTTTTT. Full variable domain (missing parts from reference TRBV28 and TRBJ2-2): DVKVTQSSRYLVKRTGEKVFLECVQDMDHENMFWYRQDPGLGLRLIYFSYDVKMKEKGDIPEGYSVSREKKERFSLILESASTNQTSMYLCASRYRGNTGELFFGEGSRLTVL.

This clonotype was found many times. The V gene is TRBV5-5, the J gene TRBJ2-1; 7 nucleotides line up with TRBD1. Germline V gene data show CDR1 as SGHKS and CDR2 as YYEKEE (reference sequence). This CDR3 is 14 amino acids long. V was pared by 6 bases and J by 5 bases, with 8 bases of the junction left unmatched. For the CDR3, the DNA is TGTGCCAGCAAAAACGACAGGGCAAACAATGAGCAGTTCTTC. It translates to CASKNDRANNEQFF.

The chain uses TRBV19 and TRBJ2-1; D gene uncertain. The CDR3 is 14 residues long. CDR1 is LNHDA, CDR2 SQIVND, per germline (reference sequence). The V end lost 0 bases, the J end lost 1 base, and 4 bases lay between the germline ends. As DNA, the CDR3 is TGTGCCAGTAGTATAGATGGTTCCTACAATGAGCAGTTCTTC. The encoded protein is CASSIDGSYNEQFF.